These 32 T cell receptor beta chains originate from one sample sequenced in a study of cytomegalovirus exposure and HLA in healthy donors. The PCR had 60 Vbeta and 13 Jbeta primers. Sequencing used immunoSEQ multiplex PCR; TCRdb keeps in-frame clones, though not all of them. This table has about 92,000 clones, under 85% appearing once. Sequenced input: PBMCs. The receptors originated from a middle-aged man in good health and CMV-seropositive.

V usage is TRBV7-9 and J usage is TRBJ2-3; 10 nucleotides line up with TRBD2. This CDR3 has 13 amino acids. The germline V gene has CDR1 SEHNR and CDR2 FQNEAQ (reference sequence). Germline trimming cut 1 base from V and 11 bases from J; bases unmatched to any gene: 3. This CDR3 reads CASSLGPSGGQYF. The CDR3 region has the DNA TGTGCCAGCAGCTTAGGGCCTAGCGGGGGGCAGTATTTT.

This chain joins TRBV5-1 and TRBJ1-1, with D possibly being TRBD1 (6 bases). The CDR3 runs to 14 residues. The V end lost 0 bases, the J end lost 7 bases, and 13 bases lay between the germline ends. Per the germline V gene, CDR1 is SGHRS and CDR2 is YFSETQ. CDR3 coding DNA: TGCGCCAGCAGCTTGGACCAAGGACAGAGTGAAGCTTTCTTT. It encodes CASSLDQGQSEAFF.

This rearrangement joins TRBV7-2 to TRBJ2-7; weak D call: TRBD1 (5 bases). Germline V gene data show CDR1 as SGHTA and CDR2 as FQGNSA. The CDR3 runs 14 residues. The V and J ends lost 4 bases and 9 bases respectively, with 19 bases between them. CDR3 in DNA: TGTGCCAGCAGCTCCCAGGGATCCCTTACCGGGCAGTACTTC. This codes for CASSSQGSLTGQYF.

The chain carries TRBV7-9 and TRBJ2-1; 10 positions agree with TRBD2. V lost 4 bases, J lost 3 bases, and 3 bases stayed unmatched. The CDR3 contains 15 residues. Germline values: CDR1 SEHNR, CDR2 FQNEAQ (reference sequence). CDR3 sequence (DNA): TGTGCCAGCAGCTACCTAGCGGGGGACTACAATGAGCAGTTCTTC. Amino acid sequence: CASSYLAGDYNEQFF.

The chain uses TRBV2 and TRBJ2-7, with D perhaps matching TRBD1 (6 bases). This CDR3 comprises 13 residues. Germline V gene lookup returns CDR1 SNHLY and CDR2 FYNNEI. The ends were cut back, 8 bases at V and 2 bases at J, with 13 bases in the middle. The CDR3 sequence is CASQYTGPYEQYF. The CDR3 DNA sequence: TGTGCCAGCCAATACACAGGGCCCTACGAGCAGTACTTC.

For the CDR3, the DNA is TGTGCCAGCAGCGCGGGACAGGAACGAAATCAGCCCCAGCATTTT. Translation gives CASSAGQERNQPQHF. J is TRBJ1-5 and V is TRBV5-6, with 8 positions matching TRBD1. The CDR3 extends over 15 amino acids. Germline CDR1 and CDR2: SGHDT and YYEEEE. V shed 4 bases, J shed 4 bases, and the junction held 7 bases outside the gene matches. The full variable domain, completed using reference TRBV5-6 and TRBJ1-5, is DAGVTQSPTHLIKTRGQQVTLRCSPKSGHDTVSWYQQALGQGPQFIFQYYEEEERQRGNFPDRFSGHQFPNYSSELNVNALLLGDSALYLCASSAGQERNQPQHFGDGTRLSIL.

The V and J genes are TRBV19 and TRBJ1-3; perhaps TRBD1 as D (5 bases). Germline CDR1 LNHDA, CDR2 SQIVND (reference sequence). Trimming took off 6 bases at V and 8 bases at J, with 14 bases between the two ends. The CDR3 runs 13 residues. The DNA of the CDR3 is TGTGCCAGTAGGACCAGGGAGGTGGACACCATATATTTT. It codes for CASRTREVDTIYF.

V gene TRBV7-2 combines with J gene TRBJ2-3; D is ambiguous. Germline V gene lookup returns CDR1 SGHTA and CDR2 FQGNSA. The V and J ends lost 1 base and 2 bases respectively, with 10 bases between them. CDR3 size: 15 residues. The CDR3 coding sequence is TGTGCCAGCAGCTTAGGATTGGCTTCCACAGATACGCAGTATTTT. Amino acids: CASSLGLASTDTQYF.

V is TRBV5-8 and J is TRBJ2-3; 7 bases line up with TRBD1. This CDR3 region has 15 residues. The junction had 5 bases not matched to a gene; V was cut back by 2 bases and J by 2 bases. The germline V gene has CDR1 SGHTS and CDR2 YDEGEE. The CDR3 nucleotides read TGTGCCAGCAGCTTAGACAGGGCCTCCACAGATACGCAGTATTTT. This translates into CASSLDRASTDTQYF. Together with reference TRBV5-8 and TRBJ2-3, the CDR3 gives the full variable domain: EAGVTQSPTHLIKTRGQQATLRCSPISGHTSVYWYQQALGLGLQFLLWYDEGEERNRGNFPPRFSGRQFPNYSSELNVNALELEDSALYLCASSLDRASTDTQYFGPGTRLTVL.

The sample holds a few counts of this clone. The chain has TRBV30 and TRBJ1-4; TRBD1 is a possible D gene (6 bases). The CDR3 consists of 13 residues. The germline CDR1 and CDR2 sequences are GTSNPN and SVGIG (reference sequence). Between the trimmed V and J ends, which lost 1 base and 3 bases, there was a span of 6 bases. CDR3 amino acids: CAWSAGANEKLFF. Written as DNA, the CDR3 is TGTGCCTGGAGTGCAGGGGCTAATGAAAAACTGTTTTTT.

V and J are TRBV5-4 and TRBJ1-1; 7 nucleotides agree with TRBD1. In germline, CDR1 is SGHNT, CDR2 YYREEE (reference sequence). The V gene end was trimmed by 3 bases and the J gene end by 0 bases; junction bases not matched to a gene: 11. The CDR3 covers 17 residues. The DNA for the CDR3 is TGTGCCAGCAGCTCAACCCGGGACAGCAACATGAACACTGAAGCTTTCTTT. Its translation is CASSSTRDSNMNTEAFF.

Turning to this clone: The junction shows a germline mismatch at one end, possibly a read error. This chain joins TRBV6-5 and TRBJ1-6; the D gene is possibly TRBD1 (6 bases). CDR3 length: 13 residues. Germline CDR1 MNHEY, CDR2 SVGAGI. This CDR3 is CASSRTANSPPHF. DNA of the CDR3: TGTGCCAGCAGTCGGACAGCGAATTCACCCCCCCACTTT.

The chain carries TRBV19 and TRBJ2-3; 15 positions match TRBD2. Germline V CDR1 and CDR2: LNHDA, SQIVND (reference sequence). This CDR3 region has 15 residues. V shed 7 bases and J 4 bases; nucleotides not matched to a gene: 3. The CDR3 DNA reads TGTGCCAGTATTAGGACTAGCGGGGGGGCAGATACGCAGTATTTT. Translation gives CASIRTSGGADTQYF.

The J gene is TRBJ1-5, the V gene TRBV4-1; TRBD1 matches 12 bases. CDR1 and CDR2 from the germline V gene are MGHRA and YSYEKL. The V segment lost 3 bases and the J segment 3 bases; nucleotides outside the gene matches: 0. CDR3 size: 15 residues. CDR3 sequence (DNA): TGCGCCAGCAGCCAGGGACAGGGGGCCAATCAGCCCCAGCATTTT. This translates into CASSQGQGANQPQHF.

The chain combines TRBV9 with TRBJ1-2; D is possibly TRBD1 (5 bases). The CDR3 totals 16 residues. The germline CDR1 and CDR2 sequences are SGDLS and YYNGEE. V was pared by 1 base and J by 7 bases, with 20 bases between. CDR3 sequence reads: CASSVTGFTGEGGYTF. The CDR3 DNA reads TGTGCCAGCAGCGTAACAGGTTTTACGGGAGAAGGTGGCTACACCTTC.

The chain employs TRBV4-1 and TRBJ1-1; no clear D gene. The germline V gene has CDR1 MGHRA and CDR2 YSYEKL. V lost 0 bases and J 4 bases, leaving 18 bases between the germline ends. CDR3 size: 17 residues. The CDR3 DNA reads as TGCGCCAGCAGCCAAGATCGCACCATTCCATTCGGCACTGAAGCTTTCTTT. Protein sequence: CASSQDRTIPFGTEAFF.

The chain links TRBV29-1 to TRBJ1-4, with TRBD1 as a possible D gene (6 bases). The germline gives CDR1 SQVTM, CDR2 ANQGSEA. The ends were cut back, 5 bases at V and 8 bases at J, with 18 bases in the middle. The CDR3 has 14 amino acids. The CDR3 here is CSVSGGLDGEKLFF. Here the CDR3 DNA reads TGCAGCGTTTCGGGGGGGCTCGATGGAGAAAAACTGTTTTTT.

This chain links TRBV2 with TRBJ1-5, with D possibly being TRBD1 (5 bases). The CDR3 contains 14 residues. Germline CDR1 is SNHLY and CDR2 is FYNNEI. V was shortened by 6 bases and J by 7 bases, with 16 bases between the two germline ends. In DNA form, the CDR3 reads TGTGCCAGCAGCCCCGGGGAGGGGTACCAGCCCCAGCATTTT. Its protein product is CASSPGEGYQPQHF. The full variable domain, with the rest looked up from reference TRBV2 and TRBJ1-5, is EPEVTQTPSHQVTQMGQEVILRCVPISNHLYFYWYRQILGQKVEFLVSFYNNEISEKSEIFDDQFSVERPDGSNFTLKIRSTKLEDSAMYFCASSPGEGYQPQHFGDGTRLSIL.

To note about this clone: One end of the junction fails to match germline, which may point to a read error. The rearrangement joins TRBV7-9 to TRBJ1-1; a possible D gene is TRBD1 (5 bases). Germline V lookup: CDR1 SEHNR, CDR2 FQNEAQ (reference sequence). This CDR3 is 12 amino acids long. The CDR3 sequence is CSSSLAQGEAFF. The CDR3 region has the DNA TGTTCCAGCAGCTTAGCTCAGGGTGAAGCTTTCTTT.

This clone was detected a few times. This chain uses TRBV2 with TRBJ1-1; D uncertain. V was cut by 8 bases and J by 1 base, with 14 bases left in between. The CDR3 is 14 amino acids. Per the germline V gene, CDR1 is SNHLY and CDR2 is FYNNEI. CDR3 DNA sequence: TGTGCCAGCCAGTGGCGCACAGCGAACACTGAAGCTTTCTTT. It yields the protein CASQWRTANTEAFF.

The chain couples TRBV18 to TRBJ2-7; D gene ambiguous. V was cut by 2 bases and J by 1 base, with 6 bases left in between. This CDR3 has 13 residues. CDR1 is KGHSH, CDR2 LQKENI, per germline. CDR3 DNA sequence: TGTGCCAGCTCACCAATCCGGTCCTACGAGCAGTACTTC. This sequence encodes CASSPIRSYEQYF.

The V gene is TRBV11-2, the J gene TRBJ1-2, with a tentative D call TRBD1 (5 bases). CDR3 length: 14 amino acids. Between the trimmed V and J ends, which lost 6 bases and 2 bases, there was a span of 13 bases. Germline V gene data show CDR1 as SGHAT and CDR2 as FQNNGV. The DNA of the CDR3 is TGTGCCAGCAGATACTCGGGGGGGAACTATGGCTACACCTTC. Its translation is CASRYSGGNYGYTF.

This chain uses TRBV7-3 with TRBJ2-1, with TRBD1 matching 8 bases. Germline V lookup: CDR1 SGHTA, CDR2 FQGTGA. V was pared by 4 bases and J by 8 bases, with 16 bases of the junction left unmatched. The CDR3 runs to 17 residues. CDR3: CASSYAQRTGLRDEQFF. The CDR3 DNA is TGTGCCAGCAGCTACGCCCAACGGACAGGGTTAAGGGATGAGCAGTTCTTC.

The chain employs TRBV30 and TRBJ1-4, with a weak D call TRBD1 (5 bases). Trimming left V 2 bases short and J 7 bases short, with 17 bases between. The CDR3 loop spans 15 amino acids. Germline CDR1 reads GTSNPN; CDR2 reads SVGIG (reference sequence). CDR3 nucleotide sequence: TGTGCCTGGAGTCGGGGGACGGCATATGGTGAAAAACTGTTTTTT. Amino acid sequence: CAWSRGTAYGEKLFF.

The J gene is TRBJ2-7, the V gene TRBV6-1; 7 nucleotides match TRBD1. The germline CDR1 and CDR2 sequences are MNHNS and SASEGT. The length of the CDR3 is 17 residues. Unmatched junction bases numbered 12, after V lost 2 bases and J lost 2 bases. The CDR3 bases are TGTGCCAGCAGTGAAATGGTGGGGCGGACAGGTGCCTACGAGCAGTACTTC. Amino acids: CASSEMVGRTGAYEQYF.

The chain recombines TRBV5-5 with TRBJ1-5; tentatively, D is TRBD1 (5 bases). Deletions cut 4 bases from V and 7 bases from J, with 21 bases between. Germline-derived CDR1 and CDR2 are SGHKS and YYEKEE (reference sequence). CDR3 size: 16 residues. CDR3 in DNA: TGTGCCAGCAGCGCCGGGTTCGGGGGGTCATACCAGCCCCAGCATTTT. This translates into CASSAGFGGSYQPQHF.

The chain joins TRBV5-1 to TRBJ2-1; 8 bases match TRBD1. The CDR3 length is 14 residues. Germline V lookup: CDR1 SGHRS, CDR2 YFSETQ. The junction had 10 bases not matched to a gene; V was cut back by 4 bases and J by 10 bases. The CDR3 DNA reads TGCGCCAGCAGCCCAGGACAGGGTCAGCGGGAGCAGTTCTTC. Amino acid sequence: CASSPGQGQREQFF.

This chain joins TRBV4-1 and TRBJ2-4; TRBD2 matches at 7 bases. After removal of 1 base from V and 3 bases from J, the junction contained 6 bases not matched to a gene. CDR1 is MGHRA, CDR2 YSYEKL, per germline. The CDR3 runs 16 residues. The CDR3 DNA reads as TGCGCCAGCAGCCAAGGTCACGGGGAGGGCAAAAACATTCAGTACTTC. It yields the protein CASSQGHGEGKNIQYF.

The gene calls are TRBV25-1 and TRBJ1-1, with D maybe TRBD1 (5 bases). Germline assignment: CDR1 MGHDK and CDR2 SYGVNS. V was clipped by 5 bases and J by 1 base, with 11 bases between them. The CDR3 length is 14 residues. Written as DNA, the CDR3 is TGTGCCAGCAGTACATGGGGGGGGAACACTGAAGCTTTCTTT. Protein: CASSTWGGNTEAFF.

The chain links TRBV6-5 to TRBJ1-1; tentatively, D is TRBD1 (5 bases). Trimming shortened V by 6 bases and J by 7 bases, and 9 bases separated the two germline ends. This CDR3 comprises 11 residues. Germline CDR1 reads MNHEY; CDR2 reads SVGAGI. The CDR3 nucleotides are TGTGCCAGCAGCAAAACAGGTGAAGCTTTCTTT. Translating it yields CASSKTGEAFF.

In the case of this clone: One end of the junction does not line up with germline, which may come from a read error. The J gene is TRBJ2-7, the V gene TRBV7-9; tentatively, D is TRBD1 (6 bases). This CDR3 comprises 13 residues. The germline V gene has CDR1 SEHNR and CDR2 FQNEAQ (reference sequence). The DNA for the CDR3 is TGTTCCAGCAGCAAACAGGGAATCGACGAGCAGTACTTC. It codes for CSSSKQGIDEQYF.

Only one count was recorded for this clone. The chain recombines TRBV19 with TRBJ2-1; TRBD2 is a possible D gene (5 bases). V was cut by 8 bases and J by 5 bases, with 13 bases left in between. The CDR3 loop spans 13 amino acids. Germline loops: CDR1 LNHDA, CDR2 SQIVND (reference sequence). In nucleotides, the CDR3 is TGTGCCAGTCAGGAGGACGTTCACAATGAGCAGTTCTTC. Its protein is CASQEDVHNEQFF.